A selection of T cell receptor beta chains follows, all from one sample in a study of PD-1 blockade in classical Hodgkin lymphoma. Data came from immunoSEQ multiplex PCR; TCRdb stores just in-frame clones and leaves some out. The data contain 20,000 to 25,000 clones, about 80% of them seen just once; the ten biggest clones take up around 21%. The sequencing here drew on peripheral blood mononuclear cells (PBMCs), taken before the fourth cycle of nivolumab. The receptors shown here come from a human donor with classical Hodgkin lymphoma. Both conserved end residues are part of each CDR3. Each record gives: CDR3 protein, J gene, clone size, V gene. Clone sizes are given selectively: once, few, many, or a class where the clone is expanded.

CASSGQGEHNEQFF,TRBJ2-1,-,TRBV7-9
CASSVTGPRTGANVLTF,TRBJ2-6,-,TRBV5-1
CSVEESVTPAISGANVLTF,TRBJ2-6,-,TRBV29-1
CASSLRVKSSGNTIYF,TRBJ1-3,-,TRBV7-2
CASSESGGPGNEQFF,TRBJ2-1,few,TRBV2
CASGSPGPGVEPQHF,TRBJ1-5,-,TRBV6-5
CASSSPGLAGGPVETQYF,TRBJ2-5,-,TRBV13
CATEEGNQPQHF,TRBJ1-5,once,TRBV28
CASKKAGAGANVLTF,TRBJ2-6,-,TRBV6-1
CARSLWRRGIRYEQYF,TRBJ2-7,-,TRBV7-5
CASSPSGRAWTDTQYF,TRBJ2-3,few,TRBV6-4
CASSEMGGYTF,TRBJ1-2,few,TRBV6-5
CASSEFDGQETQYF,TRBJ2-5,once,TRBV25-1
CAISSTGTSGSYEQYF,TRBJ2-7,-,TRBV10-3
CASSVAPGQPQHF,TRBJ1-5,-,TRBV9
CASSQYRDRGSADTQYF,TRBJ2-3,-,TRBV4-1
CASSLRAGNNYGYTF,TRBJ1-2,few,TRBV5-6
CATASGRESYNEQFF,TRBJ2-1,-,TRBV15
CASSRRLAGVGNEQFF,TRBJ2-1,-,TRBV14
CASNSLQGNTEAFF,TRBJ1-1,-,TRBV4-2
CASSSGQGDRETQYF,TRBJ2-5,-,TRBV7-9
CASSQGGQPQHF,TRBJ1-5,few,TRBV4-1
CASRQGTEAFF,TRBJ1-1,-,TRBV25-1
CSVEDRGREQFF,TRBJ2-1,-,TRBV29-1
CASSAGPRYGYTF,TRBJ1-2,-,TRBV6-1
CASSLNLGTGYNEQFF,TRBJ2-1,once,TRBV5-1
CASSFGRENTDTQYF,TRBJ2-3,-,TRBV7-8
CASRIHTSGSYEQYF,TRBJ2-7,-,TRBV5-1
CSVKQGARTESTGELFF,TRBJ2-2,-,TRBV29-1
CASSRTSGSSGELFF,TRBJ2-2,-,TRBV11-3
CASSFAGITDTQYF,TRBJ2-3,-,TRBV7-9
CASNRQGPNTEAFF,TRBJ1-1,-,TRBV27
CAISESGQGVYGYTF,TRBJ1-2,-,TRBV10-3
CASSLVGEKLFF,TRBJ1-4,-,TRBV13
CASSLSVSDTQYF,TRBJ2-3,few,TRBV27
CASSYGQATGNTIYF,TRBJ1-3,few,TRBV5-1
CATSRVGDSGNTIYF,TRBJ1-3,-,TRBV15
CASSHGLAGYTDTQYF,TRBJ2-3,-,TRBV2
CASSHGVNEKLFF,TRBJ1-4,-,TRBV5-4
CASTIGGRQFF,TRBJ2-1,-,TRBV19
CASTRAYGYTF,TRBJ1-2,few,TRBV19
CASSQDLGGLAGDNEQFF,TRBJ2-1,-,TRBV4-2
CASSEWGNSGRGTGELFF,TRBJ2-2,-,TRBV10-2
CASSLAGNRHEQFF,TRBJ2-1,-,TRBV19
CASSQEGSYEQYF,TRBJ2-7,-,TRBV4-2
CASSPEETQYF,TRBJ2-5,-,TRBV18
CASSLGLAGARYEQYF,TRBJ2-7,-,TRBV5-5
CASSQDLYGIGANVLTF,TRBJ2-6,-,TRBV4-1
CASSQDSYEQYF,TRBJ2-7,-,TRBV2
CASKTGDQPYSGANVLTF,TRBJ2-6,-,TRBV2
CASRPWGVSEAFF,TRBJ1-1,-,TRBV5-6
CASSLPYRGPNTEAFF,TRBJ1-1,-,TRBV5-1
CASSLQTVGSGNTIYF,TRBJ1-3,-,TRBV5-1
CASSPSRENEQYF,TRBJ2-7,few,TRBV18
CASSPASAGISNQPQHF,TRBJ1-5,-,TRBV4-1
CASSEFASGDTGELFF,TRBJ2-2,few,TRBV10-1
CAISTLGTSGIYEQFF,TRBJ2-1,-,TRBV10-3
CASATDSLSGNTIYF,TRBJ1-3,-,TRBV5-1
CASSLAPEDYEQYF,TRBJ2-7,-,TRBV11-2